The 17 T cell receptor beta chains given below trace back to one sample, sequenced in a study of T-cell reconstitution after alpha-beta-depleted transplantation in children (dated by TCRdb to the mid-2010s). Library construction relied on PCR. The instrument was an Illumina HiSeq 2500. Molecular barcoding was employed in the preparation of TCR libraries, with unique molecular identifiers being used to normalize TCRbeta repertoire quantification. TCRdb handled the public reads itself, with Q25 trimming in fastp and clone calling in MiXCR, and kept productive beta chains. Each CDR3 protein appears once, grouped with its most common genes and DNA. Present in this sample are some 300,000 distinct CDR3 sequences, 10% of which were seen just once. Approximately 2.3% of the sample comes from the top ten. The input for sequencing was PBMCs from the stem cell graft donor, taken from the stem cell graft. The source is a human donor who donated a stem cell graft to a child with acute lymphoblastic leukemia.

In this sample, this clonotype turned up many times. The CDR3 coding sequence is TGTGCCAGCATTGGGAGGGGCGGTACTAGCACAGATACGCAGTATTTT. Its translation: CASIGRGGTSTDTQYF. This chain links TRBV27 with TRBJ2-3, with TRBD2 identical over 7 bases. The CDR3 covers 16 residues. V dropped 7 bases and J dropped 0; count of bases not matched to a gene: 10. Germline loops: CDR1 MNHEY, CDR2 SMNVEV (reference sequence).

For this clonotype: The junction departs from germline at one end; a sequencing error may be responsible. The chain employs TRBV24-1 and TRBJ2-3, with D hard to call. Germline values: CDR1 KGHDR, CDR2 SFDVKD. The CDR3 spans 14 residues. CDR3 loop: CATSDPFSTDTQYF. CDR3 DNA: TGTGCCACCAGTGATCCCTTTAGCACAGATACGCAGTATTTC.

This clonotype turned up a few times. This sequence joins TRBV20-1 and TRBJ2-7; TRBD2 matches at 11 bases. This CDR3 contains 16 residues. Per the germline V gene, CDR1 is DFQATT and CDR2 is SNEGSKA (reference sequence). Trimming took 5 bases from V and 0 from J; bases not matched to a gene: 9. CDR3 loop: CSAYSIAGGTSYEQYF. The CDR3 region has the DNA TGCAGTGCTTATTCAATAGCGGGAGGGACCTCCTACGAGCAGTACTTC.

This clonotype has a handful of counts. This rearrangement joins TRBV27 to TRBJ2-5, with 7 bases identical to TRBD1. Germline CDR1 and CDR2: MNHEY and SMNVEV (reference sequence). With V trimmed by 3 bases and J by 3 bases, 7 bases remained unmatched. This CDR3 comprises 15 residues. CDR3 coding DNA: TGTGCCAGCAGTTTGTTGGGCAGGGGGAAAGAGACCCAGTACTTC. Protein sequence: CASSLLGRGKETQYF.

This CDR3 is CASSLTGGEVTDTQYF. DNA for the CDR3: TGTGCCAGCAGTTTAACAGGGGGCGAGGTCACAGATACGCAGTATTTT. V gene TRBV6-5 combines with J gene TRBJ2-3, with 9 nucleotides matching TRBD1. V lost 4 bases, J lost 2 bases, and 7 bases stayed unmatched. The germline V gene has CDR1 MNHEY and CDR2 SVGAGI. The CDR3 contains 16 residues.

This clonotype came up many times. The V gene is TRBV5-1, the J gene TRBJ1-1, with D perhaps TRBD1 (6 bases). V shed 0 bases and J shed 1 base, with 13 bases lying between them. The CDR3 length is 16 residues. Per the germline V gene, CDR1 is SGHRS and CDR2 is YFSETQ. In DNA form, the CDR3 reads TGCGCCAGCAGCTTGGAACAGGGACAAGCGAACACTGAAGCTTTCTTT. Protein product: CASSLEQGQANTEAFF.

In this sample, this clonotype turned up once. This sequence joins TRBV7-8 and TRBJ1-4; tentatively, D is TRBD1 (5 bases). CDR1 and CDR2 (germline): SGHVS, FQNEAQ. The V end was cut by 0 bases, the J end by 8 bases, with 10 bases between. CDR3 length: 14 amino acids. DNA of the CDR3: TGTGCCAGCAGCTTAGCGGTGGAGGGGGAAAAACTGTTTTTT. It specifies CASSLAVEGEKLFF.

The V call is TRBV4-3, the J call TRBJ2-5; TRBD2 matches 9 bases. There are 20 residues in the CDR3. Losses at the gene ends were 0 bases for V and 1 base for J; bases not matched to a gene: 15. Looked up from germline, CDR1 is LGHNA and CDR2 is YSLEER. The CDR3 sequence is CASSQDAALAGRYPQETQYF. The CDR3 DNA sequence: TGCGCCAGCAGCCAAGATGCTGCCCTAGCGGGGCGGTATCCCCAAGAGACCCAGTACTTC.

The chain combines TRBV24-1 with TRBJ2-7; no firm D call. This CDR3 is 16 amino acids long. Trimming removed 3 bases at V and 7 bases at J, with 21 bases between. The germline gives CDR1 KGHDR, CDR2 SFDVKD. CDR3 region: CATSDPSMDRNGEQYF. In nucleotides, the CDR3 is TGTGCCACCAGTGATCCATCCATGGACCGGAATGGGGAGCAGTACTTC.

This clonotype has only a few counts. The J gene is TRBJ1-3, the V gene TRBV4-1; D remains ambiguous. Germline V gene sequence: CDR1 MGHRA, CDR2 YSYEKL. With 3 bases removed from V and 1 base from J, the gap between germline ends came to 19 bases. The CDR3 has 18 residues. This chain's CDR3 is CASSQGIWKENSGNTIYF. The CDR3 coding sequence is TGCGCCAGCAGCCAGGGAATCTGGAAGGAGAATTCTGGAAACACCATATATTTT.

The V call is TRBV27, the J call TRBJ2-3; 8 bases map to TRBD2. CDR3 length: 14 amino acids. The ends lost 5 bases at V and 3 bases at J; junction bases unmatched: 4. Germline V gene lookup returns CDR1 MNHEY and CDR2 SMNVEV (reference sequence). The CDR3 sequence: CASSPSGRTDTQYF. In nucleotides, the CDR3 is TGTGCCAGCAGTCCCAGCGGGAGAACAGATACGCAGTATTTT.

There are many counts of this clonotype. The V call is TRBV5-1, the J call TRBJ2-1; TRBD2 matches at 7 bases. The CDR3 is 16 residues long. The germline gives CDR1 SGHRS, CDR2 YFSETQ. The ends lost 3 bases at V and 7 bases at J; junction bases unmatched: 13. The DNA for the CDR3 is TGCGCCAGCAGCTGGAGCGCGGGAGTGTCTGGGAATGAGCAGTTCTTC. Translated: CASSWSAGVSGNEQFF.

The gene calls are TRBV29-1 and TRBJ2-3, with D perhaps assigned TRBD1 or TRBD2 (5 bases each). The CDR3 is 14 residues long. V lost 3 bases and J lost 1, with 11 bases in between. Germline V gene sequence: CDR1 SQVTM, CDR2 ANQGSEA. The CDR3 loop is CSVDDGGRTDTQYF. CDR3 nucleotides: TGCAGCGTTGATGATGGGGGACGCACAGATACGCAGTATTTT.

The chain joins TRBV29-1 to TRBJ2-3; the D gene is possibly TRBD2 (5 bases). Looked up from germline, CDR1 is SQVTM and CDR2 is ANQGSEA. This CDR3 contains 12 residues. Trimming left V 7 bases short and J 5 bases short, with 13 bases between. CDR3 bases: TGCAGCGCTGCCGGGATAGGAGATACGCAGTATTTT. It is translated as CSAAGIGDTQYF.

This clonotype was seen more than once but under ten times. The chain links TRBV29-1 to TRBJ1-3; the D is unclear. There are 12 residues in the CDR3. From germline, CDR1 is SQVTM and CDR2 ANQGSEA. Trimming took 6 bases from V and 0 from J, leaving 6 bases between them. The CDR3 loop is CSVTTSGNTIYF. The CDR3 DNA sequence: TGCAGCGTAACGACCTCTGGAAACACCATATATTTT. The full variable domain, rest sourced from reference TRBV29-1 and TRBJ1-3, is SAVISQKPSRDICQRGTSLTIQCQVDSQVTMMFWYRQQPGQSLTLIATANQGSEATYESGFVIDKFPISRPNLTFSTLTVSNMSPEDSSIYLCSVTTSGNTIYFGEGSWLTVV.

This rearrangement joins TRBV28 to TRBJ1-5; TRBD1 aligns across 7 bases. The V segment lost 6 bases and the J segment 2 bases; nucleotides outside the gene matches: 7. The CDR3 is 15 amino acids. Germline values: CDR1 MDHEN, CDR2 SYDVKM. The CDR3 protein is CASRMTGFGNQPQHF. CDR3 bases: TGTGCCAGCAGGATGACAGGGTTCGGCAATCAGCCCCAGCATTTT.

There are many counts of this clonotype. The DNA of the CDR3 is TGTGCCAGCAGCTCTACCCGCTGGCTTGCGGGGCAAGAGACCCAGTACTTC. Residues: CASSSTRWLAGQETQYF. The J gene is TRBJ2-5, the V gene TRBV7-9; possible D gene TRBD2, 6 bases. The germline V and J ends were trimmed by 4 bases and 2 bases, with 20 bases remaining between them. The CDR3 is 17 amino acids. Germline V gene data show CDR1 as SEHNR and CDR2 as FQNEAQ (reference sequence).